A single sample gave rise to the 20 T cell receptor beta chains below, sequenced in a study of read filtering for tumor transcriptome and immune sequencing. From 350 to 500 ng of RNA, a library with molecular barcoded alpha/delta and beta/gamma adaptors was made. From the reads, TCRdb called clonotypes with MiXCR, one entry per CDR3 protein. Among around 50,000 distinct CDR3 sequences listed, about 12% were seen once. Sequencing was performed on a population of CD138-negative cells sorted from bone marrow. The origin of the receptors is a donor older than 35 with multiple myeloma.

A note on this clonotype: A single base separates this from a much larger clone, so it may be a read error. The V gene is TRBV5-1, the J gene TRBJ2-5, with 9 bases lining up with TRBD1. Germline CDR1 is SGHRS and CDR2 is YFSETQ. V dropped 4 bases and J dropped 4; count of bases not matched to a gene: 5. This CDR3 is 14 amino acids long. CDR3 nucleotide sequence: TGCGCCAGCAGCCCACAGGGGGCTGGAGAGACCCAGTACTTC. The encoded protein is CASSPQGAGETQYF.

Points on this clonotype: A much bigger clone sits one base away, suggesting this may be a read error. V is TRBV29-1 and J is TRBJ2-3; TRBD1 matches at 11 bases. The end of the DNA is better explained by TRBJ1-5, so the J call may be wrong. The CDR3 spans 13 residues. Per germline, CDR1 SQVTM and CDR2 ANQGSEA. The DNA of the CDR3 is TGCAGCTTTGGGACAGGGGGGACAGATACGCAGCATTTT. Amino acids: CSFGTGGTDTQHF.

In this sample, this clonotype turned up many times. V gene TRBV7-2 combines with J gene TRBJ1-1, with TRBD1 matching over 7 bases. CDR1 and CDR2 from the germline V gene are SGHTA and FQGNSA. CDR3 length equals 15 residues. J gave up 2 bases and V 5 bases, and 8 bases lay outside the gene matches. This CDR3 reads CASSPPGQRNTEAFF. CDR3 nucleotide sequence: TGTGCCAGCAGCCCACCGGGACAGAGAAACACTGAAGCTTTCTTT.

This clonotype was counted many times. The CDR3 end shows no conserved phenylalanine or tryptophan, and so a read error is likely. The chain couples TRBV20-1 to TRBJ1-6; D is possibly TRBD1 (5 bases). The V gene's germline CDR1 is DFQATT and CDR2 SNEGSKA (reference sequence). The V end lost 5 bases, the J end lost 9 bases, and 14 bases lay between the germline ends. The CDR3 consists of 13 residues. CDR3 nucleotide sequence: TGCAGTGCTCTTGGGACGTCGGGTTCACCCCTCCACATT. Amino acid sequence: CSALGTSGSPLHI.

This clonotype was recorded a few times. A much larger clone sits a single nucleotide away, making a read error possible. The conserved phenylalanine or tryptophan normally closing the CDR3 is absent here, so this likely arose from a read error. V gene TRBV11-2 combines with J gene TRBJ1-1; D unclear. The CDR3 extends over 12 amino acids. Germline V CDR1 and CDR2: SGHAT, FQNNGV. V was clipped by 10 bases and J by 8 bases, with 17 bases between them. CDR3 sequence: CAIPNVEGEAFL. Written as DNA, the CDR3 is TGTGCCATCCCGAACGTGGAAGGCGAAGCTTTCCTT.

This clonotype was recorded many times. J is TRBJ1-1 and V is TRBV6-1; 7 bases map to TRBD1. CDR1 MNHNS and CDR2 SASEGT come from the germline V gene. The V segment lost 4 bases and the J segment 5 bases; nucleotides outside the gene matches: 10. This CDR3 comprises 15 residues. CDR3 in amino acids: CASSVSTGAGTEAFF. CDR3 nucleotide sequence: TGTGCCAGCAGTGTATCTACAGGGGCTGGGACTGAAGCTTTCTTT.

This clonotype came up many times. The gene calls are TRBV6-5 and TRBJ2-7; D assignment may be TRBD1 or TRBD2 (5 bases each). The V and J ends lost 7 bases and 4 bases respectively, with 17 bases between them. This CDR3 has 14 residues. Germline CDR1 and CDR2: MNHEY and SVGAGI. The CDR3 reads CASNEGTDVYEQYF. CDR3 sequence (DNA): TGTGCCAGCAACGAAGGGACGGATGTTTACGAGCAGTACTTC.

This clonotype was observed at least ten times. The J gene is TRBJ2-2, the V gene TRBV29-1; the match to TRBD1 covers 9 bases. V lost 4 bases and J lost 6; bases outside the gene matches: 9. The length of the CDR3 is 15 residues. Germline lookup yields CDR1 SQVTM and CDR2 ANQGSEA. The DNA for the CDR3 is TGCAGCGTTGTACCGGGACAGGGTTTGTCCGGGGAGCTGTTTTTT. Its translation is CSVVPGQGLSGELFF.

This clonotype was recorded many times. This chain joins TRBV7-2 and TRBJ2-2; possible D gene TRBD1, 5 bases. Germline CDR1 and CDR2: SGHTA and FQGNSA. The length of the CDR3 is 14 residues. The V gene lost 1 base and the J gene lost 2 bases, with 5 bases spanning the gap. The CDR3 sequence is CASSLGGNTGELFF. Here the CDR3 DNA reads TGTGCCAGCAGCTTAGGGGGCAACACCGGGGAGCTGTTTTTT.

This clonotype was recorded at least ten times. V gene TRBV29-1 combines with J gene TRBJ2-1; no reliable D call. The germline V gene has CDR1 SQVTM and CDR2 ANQGSEA. This CDR3 comprises 13 residues. V lost 4 bases and J 9 bases, leaving 16 bases between the germline ends. CDR3 bases: TGCAGCGTTGTTGGTGGGGTGCGCGGTGAGCAGTTCTTC. Its translation is CSVVGGVRGEQFF.

V usage is TRBV11-3 and J usage is TRBJ2-1; D is ambiguous. This CDR3 is 15 amino acids long. V gave up 5 bases and J gave up 3 bases, with 14 bases separating them. Germline loops: CDR1 SGHNT, CDR2 YENEEA. The CDR3 spells CASSRFDSYYNEQFF. The DNA for the CDR3 is TGTGCCAGCAGCAGATTCGACTCCTACTACAATGAGCAGTTCTTC.

This clonotype occurred a few times. At one boundary the junction diverges from the germline segment, which might be a read error. J is TRBJ2-7 and V is TRBV7-9; 7 positions match TRBD2. The CDR3 has 14 amino acids. The germline gives CDR1 SEHNR, CDR2 FQNEAQ (reference sequence). CDR3 in amino acids: CASSSGGISYEQCF. CDR3 coding DNA: TGTGCCAGCAGCTCCGGGGGGATCTCCTACGAGCAGTGCTTC. The full variable domain, its missing parts supplied by reference TRBV7-9 and TRBJ2-7, is DTGVSQNPRHKITKRGQNVTFRCDPISEHNRLYWYRQTLGQGPEFLTYFQNEAQLEKSRLLSDRFSAERPKGSFSTLEIQRTEQGDSAMYLCASSSGGISYEQCFGPGTRLTVT.

This clonotype was counted ten times or more. This sequence joins TRBV2 and TRBJ2-1; D may be TRBD2 (6 bases). The CDR3 runs 15 residues. V dropped 1 base and J dropped 1 base, with 8 bases sitting between them. The germline gives CDR1 SNHLY, CDR2 FYNNEI. CDR3 coding DNA: TGTGCCAGCAGTGAAGGCGGGATATCCTACAATGAGCAGTTCTTC. Translated, it gives CASSEGGISYNEQFF. The full variable domain, in which reference TRBV2 and TRBJ2-1 provide the parts outside the CDR3, is EPEVTQTPSHQVTQMGQEVILRCVPISNHLYFYWYRQILGQKVEFLVSFYNNEISEKSEIFDDQFSVERPDGSNFTLKIRSTKLEDSAMYFCASSEGGISYNEQFFGPGTRLTVL.

The sample holds many counts of this clonotype. The chain carries TRBV5-1 and TRBJ1-1; perhaps TRBD1 as D (5 bases). Per the germline V gene, CDR1 is SGHRS and CDR2 is YFSETQ. Trimming took 4 bases from V and 0 from J, leaving 13 bases between them. This CDR3 has 15 amino acids. CDR3 nucleotide sequence: TGCGCCAGCAGCCCCCAGGGCAGGGTGAACACTGAAGCTTTCTTT. This codes for CASSPQGRVNTEAFF. Supplemented by reference TRBV5-1 and TRBJ1-1, the full variable domain reads KAGVTQTPRYLIKTRGQQVTLSCSPISGHRSVSWYQQTPGQGLQFLFEYFSETQRNKGNFPGRFSGRQFSNSRSEMNVSTLELGDSALYLCASSPQGRVNTEAFFGQGTRLTVV.

Only a few counts were recorded for this clonotype. This CDR3 reads CSAPRTGSIYEQYF. The CDR3 nucleotides are TGCAGTGCCCCACGGACAGGGAGTATCTACGAGCAGTACTTC. The chain has TRBV20-1 and TRBJ2-7; 8 bases are a match to TRBD1. The CDR3 is 14 amino acids. V lost 6 bases to trimming and J lost 3 bases; unmatched junction nucleotides: 10. CDR1 and CDR2 (germline): DFQATT, SNEGSKA (reference sequence).

This clonotype was observed a few times. A much larger clone sits a single nucleotide away, making a read error possible. The CDR3 bases are TGTGCCAGCAGCTCGCCTGCCGACAGGGCTCCTTACGAGCAGTACTTC. Its translation: CASSSPADRAPYEQYF. The J gene is TRBJ2-7, the V gene TRBV7-8, with 7 positions matching TRBD1. The CDR3 runs to 16 residues. V shed 4 bases and J 4 bases; nucleotides not matched to a gene: 13. Germline V gene sequence: CDR1 SGHVS, CDR2 FQNEAQ.

This clonotype was found a few times. The chain employs TRBV14 and TRBJ1-1, with D unclear. The CDR3 is made up of 11 amino acids. CDR1 and CDR2 from the germline V gene are SGHDN and FVKESK. V was clipped by 4 bases and J by 6 bases, with 6 bases between them. The CDR3 sequence: CASSRGPEAFF. CDR3 in DNA: TGTGCCAGCAGCCGAGGGCCTGAAGCTTTCTTT.

On this clonotype itself: This may be a read error, as it is one base from a much larger clone. The rearrangement joins TRBV27 to TRBJ2-5; tentative D call: TRBD1 (6 bases). Looked up from germline, CDR1 is MNHEY and CDR2 is SMNVEV (reference sequence). This CDR3 contains 14 residues. This chain's CDR3 is CASSITGTLETQCF. The CDR3 DNA reads TGTGCCAGCAGTATAACCGGGACATTAGAGACCCAGTGCTTC.

There are many counts of this clonotype. V is TRBV9 and J is TRBJ1-6, with D tentatively TRBD1 (5 bases). V lost 0 bases to trimming and J lost 10 bases, with 14 bases between them. Germline V gene sequence: CDR1 SGDLS, CDR2 YYNGEE. The CDR3 has 15 residues. CDR3 residues: CASSVVDGGDSPLHF. For the CDR3, the DNA is TGTGCCAGCAGCGTAGTTGACGGTGGGGACTCACCCCTCCACTTT.

This clonotype was observed many times. This chain uses TRBV20-1 with TRBJ2-7; possible D gene TRBD2, 5 bases. The ends were cut back, 3 bases at V and 2 bases at J, with 8 bases in the middle. The CDR3 totals 12 residues. Germline V gives CDR1 DFQATT, CDR2 SNEGSKA (reference sequence). The CDR3 DNA follows: TGCAGTGCTAGCGGAGGTCCCTACGAGCAGTACTTC. Encoded protein: CSASGGPYEQYF.